The clone carrying this T cell receptor (beta chain) was observed a few times. What it recognizes is unknown. This record belongs to a study of post-analysis software for immune sequencing data. Every TCR beta cDNA library bore unique molecular identifiers. TCRdb reprocessed the PCR reads with MiXCR, giving one entry per CDR3 protein. The sample has about 200,000 distinct CDR3 sequences, approximately 28% seen once; the top ten hold 3.4%. The length of the CDR3 is 16 residues. Trimming took off 6 bases at V and 3 bases at J, with 19 bases between the two ends. CDR1 is LGHNT and CDR2 is FRNRAP in the germline V gene. The study, taken as a whole, reports: Several TRBV segments, TRBV5-6, TRBV5-1 and TRBV20-1 among them, were found more frequent in patients than controls. Samples from a shared batch, those prepared together, strongly co-clustered by F measure.

This chain links TRBV12-5 with TRBJ2-3; D may match TRBD1 or TRBD2 (7 bases each). The receptor's source is a girl aged 2 to 17 with multiple sclerosis. The sequenced sample consisted of blood. In nucleotides, the CDR3 is TGTGCTAGTGGCTGGGGAGGGGGCCGTCTTACAGATACGCAGTATTTT. This sequence encodes CASGWGGGRLTDTQYF.